This note documents a single T cell receptor beta chain sequence. Its antigen is as yet unknown. This sample stems from a study of PD-L1 blockade in urothelial cancer. Study at large: Patients began atezolizumab, 1,200 mg intravenously every 3 weeks, in the mid-2010s. T cell content in blood samples showed a median of about 140,000. Study-level results: Pretreatment peripheral blood TCR clonality that fell below the median predicted better survival among the patients studied.

The data were produced by immunoSEQ multiplex PCR, yet TCRdb's version contains in-frame clones alone and is incomplete. The table shows tens of thousands of clones, with around 87% occurring only once. In germline, CDR1 is MNHEY, CDR2 SMNVEV (reference sequence). CDR3 length: 17 residues. J was trimmed by 4 bases and V by 5 bases; bases with no gene match: 11. Time point here: pretreatment peripheral blood. This chain connects TRBV27 to TRBJ2-7; 13 bases match TRBD2. The source is a man in his 60s with urothelial cancer. This specimen consisted of PBMCs, obtained around atezolizumab (anti-PD-L1) treatment. CDR3 coding DNA: TGTGCCAGCAGTCCGTCGGGACTAGCGGGGTCCTTTTACGAGCAGTACTTC. Amino acid sequence: CASSPSGLAGSFYEQYF.